The rows below give T cell receptor beta chains drawn from one sample of a study of blood T cells in healthy people across ages. TCRdb ran MiXCR on the 5' RACE reads and lists one entry per CDR3 protein. The table has fewer than 1 million distinct CDR3 sequences, approximately 44% seen once. Sequencing input: blood. The origin of the receptors is a man aged 55 to 69 in good health. CDR3s include the opening cysteine and the closing phenylalanine or tryptophan. The order of the fields is D gene, V gene, J gene, clone size, CDR3 protein, CDR3 DNA. The D gene is left open where the match is weak. The size entry is marked missing in some rows and otherwise reads once, few, many or a size class.

NA	TRBV9	TRBJ1-1	NA	CASSPAGTTDPEAFF	TGTGCCAGCAGCCCAGCCGGAACAACAGATCCTGAAGCTTTCTTT
NA	TRBV4-3	TRBJ1-2	once	CASSQDGGTFYGYTF	TGCGCCAGCAGCCAAGATGGGGGGACCTTCTATGGCTACACCTTC
NA	TRBV12-3/TRBV12-4	TRBJ2-1	NA	CASSPAGSDGGRYNEQFF	TGTGCCAGCAGCCCAGCGGGTTCGGATGGAGGGAGGTACAATGAGCAGTTCTTC
TRBD2	TRBV6-6	TRBJ2-1	few	CASSYPWAGGGGDEQFF	TGTGCCAGCAGTTACCCTTGGGCGGGGGGCGGTGGGGATGAGCAGTTCTTC
TRBD2	TRBV11-3	TRBJ2-5	NA	CASNRGGAETQYF	TGTGCCAGCAACCGGGGGGGAGCGGAGACCCAGTACTTC
TRBD1	TRBV4-1	TRBJ1-1	NA	CASSQEPPTGTGTSRGEAFF	TGCGCCAGCAGCCAAGAACCTCCTACCGGGACAGGGACCTCTCGGGGTGAAGCTTTCTTT
TRBD1	TRBV20-1	TRBJ2-5	NA	CSARDDSRDRGLKREQYF	TGCAGTGCTAGAGATGATAGCCGGGACAGGGGATTGAAAAGAGAGCAGTACTTC
TRBD1	TRBV5-6	TRBJ2-7	NA	CASSLRRTGLYEQYF	TGTGCCAGCAGCTTGCGTAGGACAGGGTTATACGAGCAGTACTTC
NA	TRBV7-2	TRBJ2-5	NA	CASSSALRETQYF	TGTGCCAGCAGCTCAGCGCTTCGAGAGACCCAGTACTTC
NA	TRBV15	TRBJ2-1	few	CATSRALVSASEVSSYNEQFF	TGTGCCACCAGCAGGGCCCTCGTGTCAGCGTCGGAGGTCTCCTCCTACAATGAGCAGTTCTTC
NA	TRBV7-9	TRBJ2-7	many	CASSPTGETYEQYF	TGTGCCAGCAGCCCGACAGGAGAAACCTACGAGCAGTACTTC
NA	TRBV18	TRBJ2-7	NA	CASSIGTVSYEQYF	TGTGCCAGCTCAATAGGGACGGTCTCCTACGAGCAGTACTTC
NA	TRBV30	TRBJ2-1	NA	CAWSVTRGEQFF	TGTGCCTGGAGCGTTACCCGGGGTGAGCAGTTCTTC
NA	TRBV28	TRBJ2-5	NA	CASSLKGAASPYF	TGTGCCAGCAGTTTAAAGGGTGCGGCATCCCCGTACTTC
TRBD2	TRBV7-8	TRBJ2-4	NA	CASSNPGTTNIQYF	TGTGCCAGCAGCAACCCGGGGACTACCAACATTCAGTACTTC
NA	TRBV7-9	TRBJ2-7	few	CASSSVAGYYEQYF	TGTGCCAGCAGCTCCGTAGCAGGGTACTACGAGCAGTACTTC
TRBD2	TRBV18	TRBJ2-7	many	CASSPAGTSYEQYF	TGTGCCAGCTCACCTGCAGGGACTAGCTACGAGCAGTACTTC
NA	TRBV20-1	TRBJ2-5	few	CSARDGSGQETQYF	TGCAGTGCTAGAGATGGGAGCGGCCAAGAGACCCAGTACTTC
NA	TRBV2	TRBJ2-5	few	CASRAGEETQYF	TGTGCCAGCAGGGCAGGGGAGGAGACCCAGTACTTC
TRBD2	TRBV7-9	TRBJ2-5	NA	CASSPTSGLVQETQYF	TGTGCCAGCAGCCCCACTTCGGGACTAGTACAGGAGACCCAGTACTTC
TRBD1	TRBV6-5	TRBJ2-5	medium-sized	CASSDGQGTGETQYF	TGTGCCAGCAGTGACGGACAGGGAACGGGAGAGACCCAGTACTTC
NA	TRBV7-2	TRBJ2-7	NA	CASSLGGSLREQYF	TGTGCCAGCAGCTTAGGTGGCAGCCTTCGGGAGCAGTACTTC